This T cell receptor beta chain came from a study of cytomegalovirus exposure and HLA in healthy donors (dated by TCRdb to 2016 to 2017). Context from the whole study: An earlier analysis of some 620 of the donors reported 276 Gb of sequence data and 100 million to 120 million unique TCR beta sequences obtained from approximately 180 million T cells. Typing coverage varied by locus: roughly 629-630 donors for A, B, C, DRB1 and DQB1; about 520 for DQA1; nearly 610 for DPA1; around 490 for DPB1. Along with the approximately 670-subject first cohort, a separate validation cohort of approximately 110 different subjects was used. Several DR-DQ haplotypes were handled as single units for association and clustering because linkage in the cohort was strong. The study aimed to test whether signatures of past pathogen exposure could be identified by cataloging public T cell receptors. Alongside the repertoire data, information on donor age, sex, ethnicity and CMV serostatus was compiled. In an earlier analysis of roughly 580 of the donors, high-throughput TCR beta sequencing was used to judge whether each TCR beta V gene segment behaved as functional or pseudogenic. Both class I and class II loci were covered by HLA typing, at four-digit resolution. About 300 gigabases of sequencing data and around 87 million unique TCR sequences were included in an early release covering around 650 HLA-typed donors. Rather than using new phenotypic data, the later analysis identified candidate immune exposures from TCR beta sequences and from how often those sequences occurred across donors. The study combined high-throughput TCR immunosequencing, statistical association of individual TCRs with disease status, and machine learning to predict cytomegalovirus infection status. All discovery cohort repertoires had been generated using a single sequencing platform. A later analysis re-examined previously published TCR beta repertoires from more than 550 donors and added high-resolution HLA genotyping to investigate patterns of TCR occurrence. Genome-wide SNP genotypes for about 65% of the 666 donors were used in a later genetic analysis, which treated that subset as a discovery cohort. On average, roughly 250,000 unique TCR beta nucleotide sequences were sequenced per donor among 350 to 400 genotyped donors of the cohort, with 15% to 20% of those sequences being non-productive. Of the roughly 420 genotyped donors, less than 90% were placed in the genetic ancestry cluster associated with self-reported Caucasian donors. The study profiled the T cell repertoires of 550 to 700 subjects by immunosequencing and related them to cytomegalovirus serostatus.

The cohort comprised several hundred healthy bone marrow donors. Cohort members were all nominally healthy when sampled, although unrecorded immune exposures were likely present. The donor was CMV seronegative and was included in the group of several hundred seronegative cohort members. A peripheral blood sample was collected from each donor, and TCR beta sequencing was performed on peripheral blood mononuclear cells. The Qiagen DNeasy Blood Extraction Kit was used to extract genomic DNA from the blood cell samples. The cysteine opens and the phenylalanine closes a CDR3 of 13 amino acids. The CDR3 DNA has 39 bases and is translated from base 1. Looking up the germline V gene yields CDR1 MNHEY and CDR2 SVGAGI. The trim is 8 bases for V and 3 bases for J, with a gap of 11 bases between the germline ends. Library preparation employed the immunoSEQ multiplex PCR assay. A mixture of 60 forward primers for TCR Vbeta segments and 13 reverse primers for TCR Jbeta segments was used in the multiplex PCR. A multiplex PCR assay on genomic DNA amplified the CDR3 region of rearranged TCR beta genes. Amplified TCR beta libraries were sequenced as 87-base-pair reads on the Illumina HiSeq System. Turning to the authors' computational methods: Across the roughly 670 repertoires, a later analysis counted roughly 77 million unique TCR beta chains, 9 million to 14 million of which were shared by at least two donors. Raw reads were error-corrected and collapsed into unique sequences by a nearest-neighbor algorithm in which closely related sequences were merged to remove PCR and sequencing errors. Alignment of CDR3 sequences to IMGT reference sequences was used to assign V, D and J gene segments. For a sequence to be retained, a match of at least six nucleotides was required to both a V gene segment and a J gene segment. A rearrangement counted as productive if the CDR3 had no stop codons and remained in frame with V and J, and every other rearrangement counted as non-productive. Following IMGT convention, CDR3 was defined as the stretch from the second conserved V-encoded cysteine to the conserved J-encoded phenylalanine. The earlier analysis of about 530 of the donors excluded any sequence lacking an unambiguous match to a single V gene segment. In an earlier analysis of several hundred of the donors, a V segment was called functional when productive rearrangements were above 56.7%, and segregating when the standard deviation between donors exceeded 5%. A statistical classification framework was built for diagnosing cytomegalovirus status from the catalog of TCR beta chain sequences. A later analysis assigned V and J genes by comparing TCR nucleotide sequences with IMGT/GENE-DB human TR gene sequences. Using the TCRdist pipeline, a later analysis assigned CDR3 sequences along with most-parsimonious VDJ recombination scenarios. In a later analysis, each TCR beta chain was defined by its CDR3 amino acid sequence together with its V-gene family, and reads lacking a unique V-gene family were excluded. To address suspected cross-contamination and a sequencing artifact, a later analysis removed approximately 600 highly shared, low-generation-probability nucleotide sequences. For each public chain, a later analysis derived a clonal expansion index from normalized ranks of inferred template counts within each repertoire. A later analysis computed generation probabilities with a VDJ recombination model fitted to out-of-frame rearrangements, and checked the results against IGoR. Hypergeometric tests were used in a later analysis to score TCR-TCR, TCR-HLA and TCR-CMV co-occurrence, with a repertoire-size bias correction applied to the TCR pairs. In a later analysis, false discovery rates were estimated by permuting HLA or CMV assignments 20 times. In a later analysis, co-occurring TCRs were grouped with DBSCAN, and TCRdist sequence similarity was added when clustering was performed within HLA-allele-positive subsets. For co-occurrence clustering, repertoires with fewer than 30,000 or more than 120,000 public chains were excluded, along with several repertoires with anomalous nucleotide sharing. Drawn from immuneACCESS, this table holds only the in-frame rearrangements with V and J called that TCRdb kept. Clones are partly lost; checked studies trace under half to an unresolved V gene and leave the rest unexplained. D and trimming come from the DNA, and the V and J calls and clone size come from that table. The sample includes about 170,000 clones, with about three quarters observed a single time. Roughly 1.6% of the sample is taken by the ten largest.

General conclusions and limits of the study: Because HLA typing was missing for some donors at each locus, association tests included only the typed subset. Cytomegalovirus status was reported to be diagnosed by the classifier with high specificity and sensitivity in both the original and validation cohorts. Compared with the roughly 710-donor mean, donors in an Asian-associated ancestry cluster had fewer N-insertions in productive TCRs, according to a later genetic analysis. A group of highly shared sequence variants was considered likely to be a technical artifact of the sequencing pipeline. In a later analysis, HLA-associated TCR beta chains showed more clonal expansion and lower generation probabilities than non-associated chains that were equally common. Because the 87-base-pair reads could not distinguish some IMGT-functional V segments, including TRBV6-2 and TRBV6-3, those segments were excluded. In the study, roughly 160 TCR beta chains were listed as associated with cytomegalovirus. According to a later analysis, parvovirus B19, influenza, CMV and Epstein-Barr virus appeared linked to several top co-occurrence clusters. The earlier analysis of almost 600 of the donors excluded about 16 rarely observed V segments, including chromosome 9 orphons, because counts were too low. Roughly uniform sequencing depth across donors was assumed in presence/absence analyses, although this assumption may not hold. According to a later analysis, TCR association rates differed among HLA loci, with DRB1 alleles showing the most associated TCRs and HLA-C alleles showing the fewest. Most TCR sequences were observed very rarely across donors, whereas some public TCRs were present in many individuals. Linkage disequilibrium might explain the correlated functional status among segregating V segments, but an unknown experimental factor could not be ruled out. When HLA alleles, especially DR and DQ, strongly co-occurred, TCR associations were difficult to assign to individual alleles. The cohort was sequenced for TCR beta chains only, and without alpha or paired-chain data the features that could be detected were limited. It was suggested by the authors that the approach could potentially be generalized to other disease states and immunological phenotypes. V-gene and J-gene trimming of TCR beta chains was associated with a missense DCLRE1C variant in a later genetic analysis, and the association was replicated in an independent cohort. In vitro tests confirmed that a few of the cytomegalovirus-associated TCR beta chains recognize cytomegalovirus antigens. Most CMV-associated TCR beta chains appeared to be HLA-restricted in a later analysis, and the HLA associations seemed to be driven largely by CMV exposure. Specific HLA alleles were associated with about 17,000 TCR beta sequences at a false discovery rate of 0.05 in a later analysis. Broadly in line with IMGT annotations, most TCR beta V segments showed up in productive rearrangements about 90% or about 30% of the time in an earlier analysis of 587 of the donors. For the cohort, immune exposure information was limited to CMV serostatus. A further reported finding was that TCR beta sequences accurately predicted the HLA-A and HLA-B alleles for most subjects in the first cohort.

Of note for this clone: Its antigen remains undetermined. Per-base quality was not reported, and no clone a single base away is much larger than it.

The chain uses TRBV6-5 and TRBJ1-5; a tentative D call is TRBD1 (6 bases match). Sequencing input: PBMCs. The sequence came from a girl aged 5-17 years in good health and CMV-seronegative. The CDR3 corresponds to CASATGNNQPQHF. In nucleotides, the sequence is TGTGCCAGCGCGACAGGCAACAATCAGCCCCAGCATTTT.